These 32 T cell receptor beta chains were all obtained from the same sample, sequenced in a study of cytomegalovirus exposure and HLA in healthy donors (dated by TCRdb to 2015 to 2018). Libraries were prepared through the immunoSEQ multiplex PCR assay. For the multiplex PCR, a mixture combining 60 forward primers for TCR Vbeta segments and 13 reverse primers for TCR Jbeta segments was used. The table comes from immuneACCESS by way of TCRdb, which keeps in-frame sequences with V and J called. Part of the clones is missing from these tables; in studies checked, under half for an unresolved V gene and the rest for unknown reasons. The table of this sample itemizes 100,000 to 150,000 clones. Over 1.5% of the sample is taken by the ten largest. Sequenced material: PBMCs. These receptors were taken from a man younger than 35 in good health and CMV-seronegative.

The rearrangement joins TRBV4-1 to TRBJ2-5; D is possibly TRBD1 (5 bases). Trimming took off 1 base at V and 3 bases at J, with 9 bases between the two ends. This CDR3 comprises 14 residues. Germline V CDR1 and CDR2: MGHRA, YSYEKL. CDR3 amino acids: CASSQVETEETQYF. DNA of the CDR3: TGCGCCAGCAGCCAAGTGGAGACAGAAGAGACCCAGTACTTC.

The V and J genes are TRBV28 and TRBJ1-6, with a tentative D call TRBD1 (6 bases). The ends were cut back, 6 bases at V and 9 bases at J, with 15 bases in the middle. Germline V gene lookup returns CDR1 MDHEN and CDR2 SYDVKM. This CDR3 region has 14 residues. The CDR3 region has the DNA TGTGCCAGCAGCGCCACAGGGCACGGTTCACCCCTCCACTTT. It yields the protein CASSATGHGSPLHF. Variable domain in full (rest from reference TRBV28 and TRBJ1-6): DVKVTQSSRYLVKRTGEKVFLECVQDMDHENMFWYRQDPGLGLRLIYFSYDVKMKEKGDIPEGYSVSREKKERFSLILESASTNQTSMYLCASSATGHGSPLHFGNGTRLTVT.

The chain carries TRBV5-6 and TRBJ1-5; D unclear. The CDR3 is 17 residues long. Germline values: CDR1 SGHDT, CDR2 YYEEEE. The ends were cut back, 0 bases at V and 2 bases at J, with 15 bases in the middle. For the CDR3, the DNA is TGTGCCAGCAGCTTGGAAGGTCGGACCGGGGGCAATCAGCCCCAGCATTTT. Translating gives CASSLEGRTGGNQPQHF. Full variable domain (rest looked up from reference TRBV5-6 and TRBJ1-5): DAGVTQSPTHLIKTRGQQVTLRCSPKSGHDTVSWYQQALGQGPQFIFQYYEEEERQRGNFPDRFSGHQFPNYSSELNVNALLLGDSALYLCASSLEGRTGGNQPQHFGDGTRLSIL.

The rearrangement uses TRBV27 and TRBJ2-1; maybe TRBD2 (7 bases). V was clipped by 3 bases and J by 7 bases, with 16 bases between them. The CDR3 extends over 15 amino acids. Germline-derived CDR1 and CDR2 are MNHEY and SMNVEV (reference sequence). CDR3 loop: CASSLPPRGGNEQFF. DNA of the CDR3: TGTGCCAGCAGTTTGCCTCCGAGGGGGGGGAATGAGCAGTTCTTC.

The gene calls are TRBV7-9 and TRBJ2-1; 9 nucleotides line up with TRBD1. This CDR3 is 18 amino acids long. In germline, CDR1 is SEHNR, CDR2 FQNEAQ (reference sequence). The V and J ends lost 5 bases and 3 bases, in that order; junction bases with no gene match: 14. The CDR3 sequence: CASSPQGDREGSYNEQFF. The CDR3 DNA reads TGTGCCAGCAGCCCCCAGGGGGACAGGGAAGGGAGCTACAATGAGCAGTTCTTC. Full variable domain (missing parts from reference TRBV7-9 and TRBJ2-1): DTGVSQNPRHKITKRGQNVTFRCDPISEHNRLYWYRQTLGQGPEFLTYFQNEAQLEKSRLLSDRFSAERPKGSFSTLEIQRTEQGDSAMYLCASSPQGDREGSYNEQFFGPGTRLTVL.

V and J are TRBV14 and TRBJ2-7; a weak D match, TRBD2 (6 bases). Trimming removed 4 bases from V and 6 bases from J, with 19 bases in between. Germline-derived CDR1 and CDR2 are SGHDN and FVKESK. CDR3 length: 15 amino acids. CDR3 amino acids: CASSPIRGVSREQYF. For the CDR3, the DNA is TGTGCCAGCAGCCCCATCCGCGGGGTCTCCCGCGAGCAGTACTTC.

V is TRBV4-1 and J is TRBJ2-7; D call uncertain. The V end lost 3 bases, the J end lost 0 bases, and 9 bases lay between the germline ends. The length of the CDR3 is 14 residues. Germline CDR1 MGHRA, CDR2 YSYEKL. The CDR3, as DNA: TGCGCCAGCAGCCATCCCCTTCGCTCCTACGAGCAGTACTTC. Protein sequence: CASSHPLRSYEQYF.

V is TRBV6-5 and J is TRBJ1-2, with a weak D call TRBD1 (5 bases). CDR3 length: 15 residues. The germline CDR1 and CDR2 sequences are MNHEY and SVGAGI. Between the trimmed V and J ends, which lost 5 bases and 7 bases, there was a span of 20 bases. For the CDR3, the DNA is TGTGCCAGCAGTCCCCTGACAGTTCCTTTACGTGGCTACACCTTC. Protein: CASSPLTVPLRGYTF.

The rearrangement links TRBV4-1 to TRBJ2-1; TRBD2 agrees at 10 bases. CDR1 MGHRA and CDR2 YSYEKL come from the germline V gene. J lost 7 bases, V lost 1 base, and 16 bases had no gene match. CDR3 length: 19 residues. Here the CDR3 reads CASSQVRASGRALGNEQFF. The DNA of the CDR3 is TGCGCCAGCAGCCAAGTTAGGGCTAGCGGGAGAGCTCTTGGGAATGAGCAGTTCTTC.

The CDR3 DNA is TGTGCCAGCAGCAGAACCGGGGATTCACCCCTCCACTTT. Translation gives CASSRTGDSPLHF. The V gene is TRBV7-2, the J gene TRBJ1-6; D gene unclear. The CDR3 length is 13 residues. V was trimmed by 5 bases and J by 8 bases, leaving 10 bases between them. From germline, CDR1 is SGHTA and CDR2 FQGNSA.

V gene TRBV18 combines with J gene TRBJ1-2; 8 nucleotides match TRBD1. CDR1 KGHSH and CDR2 LQKENI come from the germline V gene. Trimming removed 4 bases from V and 3 bases from J; junction bases left unmatched: 1. The CDR3 runs 13 residues. The CDR3 DNA sequence: TGTGCCAGCTCACTGGACAGGGACTATGGCTACACCTTC. It specifies CASSLDRDYGYTF.

The chain joins TRBV7-9 to TRBJ1-1; D may be TRBD1 (5 bases). The CDR3 is 14 amino acids. Germline values: CDR1 SEHNR, CDR2 FQNEAQ (reference sequence). The V and J ends lost 2 bases and 1 base respectively, with 8 bases between them. The CDR3 here is CASSLQGANTEAFF. For the CDR3, the DNA is TGTGCCAGCAGCTTACAGGGCGCGAACACTGAAGCTTTCTTT.

The V and J genes are TRBV7-9 and TRBJ2-3; D gene unclear. Trimming shortened V by 3 bases and J by 3 bases, and 4 bases separated the two germline ends. The CDR3 totals 12 residues. CDR1 and CDR2 (germline): SEHNR, FQNEAQ (reference sequence). CDR3 amino acids: CASSFGTDTQYF. In nucleotides, the CDR3 is TGTGCCAGCAGCTTCGGGACAGATACGCAGTATTTT.

The V gene is TRBV28, the J gene TRBJ2-7; D gene ambiguous. CDR1 MDHEN and CDR2 SYDVKM come from the germline V gene. The CDR3 sequence is 13 residues long. With 3 bases removed from V and 5 bases from J, the gap between germline ends came to 11 bases. For the CDR3, the DNA is TGTGCCAGCAGTTTGACAAAGCCCCACGAGCAGTACTTC. It translates to CASSLTKPHEQYF.

The gene calls are TRBV11-2 and TRBJ1-2, with D unclear. The CDR3 is made up of 12 amino acids. Germline CDR1 is SGHAT and CDR2 is FQNNGV. The ends were cut back, 1 base at V and 6 bases at J, with 6 bases in the middle. This CDR3 reads CASSLGRDGYTF. The CDR3 region has the DNA TGTGCCAGCAGCTTAGGGAGAGATGGCTACACCTTC.

The V gene is TRBV10-3, the J gene TRBJ2-7; D perhaps matches TRBD1 (5 bases). V was cut by 0 bases and J by 5 bases, with 8 bases left in between. The CDR3 is 13 amino acids. Germline values: CDR1 ENHRY, CDR2 SYGVKD. The CDR3 DNA reads as TGTGCCATCAGTGAGTCAGGGGTCGACGAGCAGTACTTC. Translated, it gives CAISESGVDEQYF.

DNA for the CDR3: TGTGCCAGCAGCCGACAGGGGGCCAGCTCCTACGAGCAGTACTTC. Protein sequence: CASSRQGASSYEQYF. This sequence joins TRBV6-1 and TRBJ2-7, with 10 bases fitting TRBD1. The trim removed 6 bases at V and 0 bases at J, leaving 5 bases unmatched. This CDR3 region has 15 residues. Germline V gene sequence: CDR1 MNHNS, CDR2 SASEGT.

The rearrangement uses TRBV19 and TRBJ2-2; TRBD2 matches at 11 bases. CDR3 size: 15 residues. From germline, CDR1 is LNHDA and CDR2 SQIVND (reference sequence). The V segment lost 3 bases and the J segment 4 bases; nucleotides outside the gene matches: 1. The CDR3, as DNA: TGTGCCAGTAGTATCCTAGCGGGAGGCACCGGGGAGCTGTTTTTT. It yields the protein CASSILAGGTGELFF.

The J gene is TRBJ1-1, the V gene TRBV28, with 7 nucleotides matching TRBD1. CDR1 and CDR2 from the germline V gene are MDHEN and SYDVKM. The V segment lost 2 bases and the J segment 7 bases; nucleotides outside the gene matches: 4. The CDR3 loop spans 13 amino acids. The chain's CDR3 is CASSLTGQREAFF. The CDR3 DNA is TGTGCCAGCAGTTTAACGGGACAGCGTGAAGCTTTCTTT.

The gene calls are TRBV29-1 and TRBJ1-1; 9 positions agree with TRBD1. The germline V gene has CDR1 SQVTM and CDR2 ANQGSEA. J lost 3 bases, V lost 7 bases, and 9 bases had no gene match. This CDR3 is 14 amino acids long. The CDR3 DNA reads TGCAGCGCTAGTCCCGGGACAGGGCACACTGAAGCTTTCTTT. It translates to CSASPGTGHTEAFF.

This chain connects TRBV7-2 to TRBJ2-3; possibly TRBD2 for D (5 bases). Per germline, CDR1 SGHTA and CDR2 FQGNSA. The CDR3 contains 14 residues. Deletions cut 1 base from V and 6 bases from J, with 11 bases between. The CDR3 coding sequence is TGTGCCAGCAGCTTAGTCTCGGGCGGGGATACGCAGTATTTT. Protein sequence: CASSLVSGGDTQYF.

The chain joins TRBV6-4 to TRBJ2-7, with 8 bases matching TRBD1. After removal of 4 bases from V and 5 bases from J, the junction contained 7 bases not matched to a gene. This CDR3 contains 14 residues. CDR1 and CDR2 (germline): MRHNA, SNTAGT. The CDR3 DNA follows: TGTGCCAGCAGTGGTTTGGACAGGGATCACGAGCAGTACTTC. Residues: CASSGLDRDHEQYF.

The chain has TRBV9 and TRBJ2-3, with a weak D call TRBD2 (6 bases). V was clipped by 1 base and J by 1 base, with 13 bases between them. The CDR3 is 16 residues long. Per the germline V gene, CDR1 is SGDLS and CDR2 is YYNGEE. For the CDR3, the DNA is TGTGCCAGCAGCGTAAACGGACTATGGGGCACAGATACGCAGTATTTT. Amino acids: CASSVNGLWGTDTQYF.

V gene TRBV7-8 combines with J gene TRBJ2-3; perhaps TRBD1 as D (5 bases). Trimming cost V 5 bases and J 1 base, with 16 bases left between them. Germline V CDR1 and CDR2: SGHVS, FQNEAQ. CDR3 length: 16 amino acids. In nucleotides, the CDR3 is TGTGCCAGCAGCCCCCGATTTGGGGCGGGCACAGATACGCAGTATTTT. It specifies CASSPRFGAGTDTQYF.

J is TRBJ2-1 and V is TRBV13, with TRBD2 matching over 11 bases. In germline, CDR1 is PRHDT, CDR2 FYEKMQ (reference sequence). With 5 bases clipped from V and 8 bases from J, the junction kept 8 bases outside the gene matches. This CDR3 comprises 15 residues. CDR3 loop: CASSLSGGAGDEQFF. The CDR3 DNA is TGTGCCAGCAGCCTTAGCGGGGGGGCTGGGGATGAGCAGTTCTTC.

V is TRBV7-9 and J is TRBJ2-1; D uncertain. This CDR3 comprises 10 residues. V lost 3 bases, J lost 10 bases, and 4 bases lay in between. Per germline, CDR1 SEHNR and CDR2 FQNEAQ (reference sequence). The CDR3 reads CASSLSEQFF. The DNA of the CDR3 is TGTGCCAGCAGCTTGAGCGAGCAGTTCTTC.

The J gene is TRBJ2-5, the V gene TRBV7-2, with D tentatively TRBD2 (5 bases). Germline V gene data show CDR1 as SGHTA and CDR2 as FQGNSA. Trimming shortened V by 5 bases and J by 6 bases, and 19 bases separated the two germline ends. This CDR3 region has 15 residues. The CDR3 spells CASSRTGESLKTQYF. In nucleotides, the CDR3 is TGTGCCAGCAGCCGAACCGGGGAATCCTTAAAGACCCAGTACTTC.

The chain is built from TRBV5-1 and TRBJ1-3; weak D call: TRBD1 (5 bases). Germline loops: CDR1 SGHRS, CDR2 YFSETQ. This CDR3 is 13 amino acids long. Trimming left V 4 bases short and J 6 bases short, with 11 bases between. The CDR3 DNA reads as TGCGCCAGCAGCAAGGACATCTTAAACACCATATATTTT. This codes for CASSKDILNTIYF. The entire variable domain, with the rest obtained from reference TRBV5-1 and TRBJ1-3, is as follows: KAGVTQTPRYLIKTRGQQVTLSCSPISGHRSVSWYQQTPGQGLQFLFEYFSETQRNKGNFPGRFSGRQFSNSRSEMNVSTLELGDSALYLCASSKDILNTIYFGEGSWLTVV.

The chain uses TRBV28 and TRBJ2-7; D could derive from TRBD1 or TRBD2 (9 bases each). The CDR3 sequence is 18 residues long. V gave up 7 bases and J gave up 7 bases, with 32 bases separating them. CDR1 is MDHEN, CDR2 SYDVKM, per germline. The CDR3 bases are TGTGCCAGCACACAGGGGGCGATCGCTGGCGGGGGGGCAGAGGAGCAGTACTTC. This sequence encodes CASTQGAIAGGGAEEQYF.

This chain joins TRBV4-3 and TRBJ1-5; possibly TRBD1 for D (6 bases). Per germline, CDR1 LGHNA and CDR2 YSLEER. This CDR3 is 18 amino acids long. Trimming took 0 bases from V and 2 from J, leaving 17 bases between them. In DNA form, the CDR3 reads TGCGCCAGCAGCCAAGAGCCGGCCCGCAGGGGTGGCAATCAGCCCCAGCATTTT. Translation gives CASSQEPARRGGNQPQHF.

The chain uses TRBV19 and TRBJ2-5, with TRBD1 identical over 9 bases. In germline, CDR1 is LNHDA, CDR2 SQIVND (reference sequence). The CDR3 is 14 residues long. The trim removed 6 bases at V and 5 bases at J, leaving 7 bases unmatched. The CDR3 loop reads CASRPGTGFETQYF. DNA for the CDR3: TGTGCCAGTAGACCCGGGACAGGGTTCGAGACCCAGTACTTC.

The chain combines TRBV5-8 with TRBJ2-1; D is unclear. This CDR3 comprises 12 residues. Trimming shortened V by 2 bases and J by 5 bases, and 5 bases separated the two germline ends. CDR1 is SGHTS and CDR2 is YDEGEE in the germline V gene. The CDR3 spells CASSFRDNEQFF. The CDR3 DNA is TGTGCCAGCAGCTTTCGGGACAATGAGCAGTTCTTC.